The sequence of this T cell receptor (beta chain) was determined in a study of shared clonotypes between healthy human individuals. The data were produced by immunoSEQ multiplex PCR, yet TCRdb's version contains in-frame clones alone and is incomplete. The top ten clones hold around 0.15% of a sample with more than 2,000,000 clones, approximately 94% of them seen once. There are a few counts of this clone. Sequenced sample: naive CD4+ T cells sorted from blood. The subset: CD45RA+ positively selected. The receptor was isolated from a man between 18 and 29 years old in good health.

CDR3 residues: CASSQATVVKLFF. The DNA of the CDR3 is TGCGCCAGCAGCCAAGCGACAGTCGTGAAACTGTTTTTT. The V call is TRBV4-1, the J call TRBJ1-4, with a possible D match to TRBD1 (5 bases). CDR1 and CDR2 (germline): MGHRA, YSYEKL. CDR3 length equals 13 residues. V was trimmed by 1 base and J by 11 bases, leaving 11 bases between them.